Each of the 26 T cell receptor beta chains below was sequenced from the same sample in a study of vaccination and CD4 T cells after COVID-19. As for treatment: roughly 10-day PBMC culture with coronavirus spike peptide pools or control peptides (ViraFEST assay). Sequencing of DNA taken from cultured CD4+ T cells relied on the Oncomine TCR Beta short-read assay. TCRdb used MiXCR to reprocess the PCR reads, holding one entry per CDR3 protein. The sample carries 15,000 to 17,000 distinct CDR3 sequences, around 70% recorded once. Which antigens these TCRs recognize remains unknown. Sequencing was done on a sample of CD4+ T cells from blood, cultured in vitro. Receptor source: a human donor who had recovered from COVID-19.

J is TRBJ2-3 and V is TRBV24-1; the D gene could be TRBD1 or TRBD2 (5 bases each). Germline CDR1 KGHDR, CDR2 SFDVKD. The CDR3 extends over 15 amino acids. The germline V and J ends were trimmed by 6 bases and 2 bases, with 14 bases remaining between them. CDR3 sequence (DNA): TGTGCCACCAGTAAGACCGGGACCTTCACAGATACGCAGTATTTT. Its translation is CATSKTGTFTDTQYF.

J is TRBJ1-5 and V is TRBV6-1, with 7 bases aligning to TRBD1. This CDR3 is built from 16 residues. The V and J ends lost 6 bases and 0 bases, in that order; junction bases with no gene match: 8. Germline-derived CDR1 and CDR2 are MNHNS and SASEGT. CDR3 residues: CASSLGTVYSNQPQHF. The CDR3 bases are TGTGCCAGCAGCCTCGGGACAGTTTATAGCAATCAGCCCCAGCATTTT.

V usage is TRBV20-1 and J usage is TRBJ2-2; a weak D match, TRBD1 (6 bases). The germline V gene has CDR1 DFQATT and CDR2 SNEGSKA (reference sequence). The CDR3 contains 15 residues. Trimming took off 0 bases at V and 7 bases at J, with 15 bases between the two ends. CDR3 coding DNA: TGCAGTGCTAGAGATCAGGGGTCGGCGGGCGGGGAGCTGTTTTTT. Residues: CSARDQGSAGGELFF.

The chain joins TRBV7-6 to TRBJ2-5, with 15 nucleotides matching TRBD2. The CDR3 sequence is 20 residues long. With V trimmed by 1 base and J by 2 bases, 11 bases remained unmatched. Germline V gives CDR1 SGHVS, CDR2 FNYEAQ. CDR3 protein: CASSLVGGTSGRRRQETQYF. The CDR3 DNA is TGTGCCAGCAGCTTAGTCGGCGGGACTAGCGGGAGGAGGCGGCAAGAGACCCAGTACTTC.

This clonotype was picked up a small number of times. This CDR3 is CASSPWAIGQPQHF. The DNA of the CDR3 is TGTGCCAGCAGTCCGTGGGCAATTGGTCAGCCCCAGCATTTT. The V call is TRBV6-2 or TRBV6-3, the J call TRBJ1-5; unclear D gene. CDR1 and CDR2 (germline): MNHEY, SVGEGT. CDR3 length: 14 amino acids. The V gene lost 5 bases and the J gene lost 6 bases, with 14 bases spanning the gap.

This chain joins TRBV19 and TRBJ2-2; 8 bases map to TRBD1. Germline CDR1 LNHDA, CDR2 SQIVND (reference sequence). The CDR3 loop spans 15 amino acids. Trimming removed 3 bases from V and 7 bases from J; junction bases left unmatched: 7. The CDR3 DNA follows: TGTGCCAGTAGTATCAACAGGGGGTTTAACGGGGAGCTGTTTTTT. It yields the protein CASSINRGFNGELFF.

This chain links TRBV6-4 with TRBJ1-5; TRBD1 aligns across 7 bases. CDR3 length: 14 amino acids. The V and J ends lost 8 bases and 7 bases, in that order; junction bases with no gene match: 11. Per the germline V gene, CDR1 is MRHNA and CDR2 is SNTAGT. The DNA of the CDR3 is TGTGCCAGCTCCAAGGCAGGGGGATTCCAGCCCCAGCATTTT. It specifies CASSKAGGFQPQHF.

This clonotype was observed a few times. V usage is TRBV6-2 or TRBV6-3 and J usage is TRBJ1-1; D unresolved. Per germline, CDR1 MNHEY and CDR2 SVGEGT. V gave up 6 bases and J gave up 5 bases, with 10 bases separating them. The length of the CDR3 is 12 residues. CDR3: CASSEGWTEAFF. CDR3 nucleotide sequence: TGTGCCAGCAGCGAAGGATGGACTGAAGCTTTCTTT.

This chain joins TRBV24-1 and TRBJ1-4, with TRBD1 identical over 9 bases. There are 16 residues in the CDR3. V gave up 2 bases and J gave up 7 bases; unmatched junction bases: 7. CDR1 and CDR2 (germline): KGHDR, SFDVKD. The CDR3 is CATSDSSGTGFEKLFF. CDR3 DNA sequence: TGTGCCACCAGTGATTCTTCCGGGACAGGGTTTGAAAAACTGTTTTTT.

The chain combines TRBV6-5 with TRBJ2-7; D gene ambiguous. CDR1 is MNHEY, CDR2 SVGAGI, per germline. This CDR3 spans 14 amino acids. V lost 0 bases and J lost 0, with 6 bases in between. For the CDR3, the DNA is TGTGCCAGCAGTTACTCGGGCAACTCCTACGAGCAGTACTTC. Its protein product is CASSYSGNSYEQYF.

The J gene is TRBJ2-2, the V gene TRBV7-2, with 8 positions matching TRBD1. J lost 8 bases, V lost 5 bases, and 10 bases had no gene match. CDR3 size: 15 residues. Germline assignment: CDR1 SGHTA and CDR2 FQGNSA. The CDR3 nucleotides are TGTGCCAGCAGCCCCCCCGGCAGGGGGCAGGGGGAGCTGTTTTTT. Translation: CASSPPGRGQGELFF.

The rearrangement joins TRBV2 to TRBJ1-1; D gene unclear. The CDR3 is 16 residues long. Germline V lookup: CDR1 SNHLY, CDR2 FYNNEI. Trimming took 4 bases from V and 1 from J, leaving 16 bases between them. The CDR3 DNA sequence: TGTGCCAGCAGTGGGCGGCAGGAGAATGGGAACACTGAAGCTTTCTTT. Translation: CASSGRQENGNTEAFF. The full variable domain, its missing parts supplied by reference TRBV2 and TRBJ1-1, is EPEVTQTPSHQVTQMGQEVILRCVPISNHLYFYWYRQILGQKVEFLVSFYNNEISEKSEIFDDQFSVERPDGSNFTLKIRSTKLEDSAMYFCASSGRQENGNTEAFFGQGTRLTVV.

The rearrangement joins TRBV6-1 to TRBJ2-3; no clear D. This CDR3 has 14 residues. Germline V lookup: CDR1 MNHNS, CDR2 SASEGT. V was shortened by 4 bases and J by 2 bases, with 10 bases between the two germline ends. The CDR3 region is CASSGFSATDTQYF. The CDR3, as DNA: TGTGCCAGCAGTGGTTTTTCTGCCACAGATACGCAGTATTTT.

This clonotype has only one observation. The chain links TRBV6-1 to TRBJ2-2; tentatively, D is TRBD1 (5 bases). V was trimmed by 6 bases and J by 1 base, leaving 9 bases between them. Germline values: CDR1 MNHNS, CDR2 SASEGT. CDR3 length equals 14 residues. The CDR3 is CASRFRENTGELFF. The CDR3 bases are TGTGCCAGCAGATTCAGGGAGAACACCGGGGAGCTGTTTTTT.

Only a few counts were recorded for this clonotype. The chain links TRBV27 to TRBJ1-5; 9 bases align to TRBD1. Losses at the gene ends were 6 bases for V and 2 bases for J; bases not matched to a gene: 2. Germline CDR1 MNHEY, CDR2 SMNVEV (reference sequence). This CDR3 is built from 14 residues. In DNA form, the CDR3 reads TGTGCCAGCAGACGGACAGGGGGCAATCAGCCCCAGCATTTT. This gives the protein CASRRTGGNQPQHF.

This clonotype has more than one count but fewer than ten. The chain has TRBV7-2 and TRBJ1-3; no definite D call. The CDR3 is 16 residues long. V lost 0 bases and J lost 0, with 9 bases in between. CDR1 is SGHTA and CDR2 is FQGNSA in the germline V gene. The CDR3 coding sequence is TGTGCCAGCAGCTTAGCGGTCAGGAGCTCTGGAAACACCATATATTTT. Encoded protein: CASSLAVRSSGNTIYF.

The J gene is TRBJ2-3, the V gene TRBV6-2 or TRBV6-3, with 13 bases that match TRBD2. Germline V gives CDR1 MNHEY, CDR2 SVGEGT. The CDR3 loop spans 16 amino acids. Trimming at V came to 2 bases and at J to 5 bases, leaving 4 bases not matched to a gene. For the CDR3, the DNA is TGTGCCAGCAGTTACCGCCGGACTAGCGGGGGAGATACGCAGTATTTT. Amino acid sequence: CASSYRRTSGGDTQYF.

The sample holds a few counts of this clonotype. The chain has TRBV20-1 and TRBJ1-6; 8 nucleotides match TRBD1. Germline assignment: CDR1 DFQATT and CDR2 SNEGSKA (reference sequence). V trimming: 3 bases; J trimming: 7 bases; junction bases outside the gene matches: 11. The CDR3 is made up of 16 amino acids. DNA of the CDR3: TGCAGTGCTAGCCCGGGACAGGCATGGAGGAATTCACCCCTCCACTTT. This sequence encodes CSASPGQAWRNSPLHF.

This rearrangement joins TRBV24-1 to TRBJ1-2; no clear D gene. The CDR3 covers 13 residues. V was shortened by 5 bases and J by 5 bases, with 11 bases between the two germline ends. Germline CDR1 and CDR2: KGHDR and SFDVKD. CDR3 sequence: CATSAGFKYGYTF. The DNA for the CDR3 is TGTGCCACCAGTGCGGGGTTTAAATATGGCTACACCTTC.

V and J are TRBV27 and TRBJ2-2, with TRBD1 as a possible D gene (6 bases). This CDR3 region has 13 residues. Germline V CDR1 and CDR2: MNHEY, SMNVEV (reference sequence). The V end was cut by 3 bases, the J end by 7 bases, with 9 bases between. The CDR3 spells CASSFGGGGELFF. The DNA of the CDR3 is TGTGCCAGCAGTTTTGGGGGCGGCGGGGAGCTGTTTTTT.

The chain uses TRBV20-1 and TRBJ1-2; perhaps TRBD1 as D (5 bases). Trimming cost V 6 bases and J 6 bases, with 14 bases left between them. The CDR3 spans 12 residues. Germline-derived CDR1 and CDR2 are DFQATT and SNEGSKA (reference sequence). The CDR3 bases are TGCAGTGCCACAAGGGGTCCGGATGGCTACACCTTC. It codes for CSATRGPDGYTF.

V usage is TRBV20-1 and J usage is TRBJ1-5, with D possibly TRBD1 on 5 matching bases. Trimming took 0 bases from V and 3 from J, leaving 12 bases between them. The CDR3 loop spans 15 amino acids. Per the germline V gene, CDR1 is DFQATT and CDR2 is SNEGSKA (reference sequence). CDR3 sequence reads: CSAREAGLDNQPQHF. The CDR3 coding sequence is TGCAGTGCTAGAGAGGCGGGGCTTGACAATCAGCCCCAGCATTTT.

The V call is TRBV18, the J call TRBJ1-1; D not resolved. Germline V lookup: CDR1 KGHSH, CDR2 LQKENI. The V gene lost 2 bases and the J gene lost 6 bases, with 13 bases spanning the gap. CDR3 length equals 14 residues. CDR3 sequence (DNA): TGTGCCAGCTCACCAAGTACAGTTGCCCCTGAAGCTTTCTTT. As protein: CASSPSTVAPEAFF.

The V call is TRBV28, the J call TRBJ1-5, with D tentatively TRBD1 (5 bases). The CDR3 has 15 amino acids. Germline-derived CDR1 and CDR2 are MDHEN and SYDVKM. The germline V and J ends were trimmed by 2 bases and 3 bases, with 11 bases remaining between them. CDR3 nucleotide sequence: TGTGCCAGCAGTTTAAGCGGGGCCTTCAATCAGCCCCAGCATTTT. Translating it yields CASSLSGAFNQPQHF.

This clonotype was observed a few times. V usage is TRBV7-3 and J usage is TRBJ2-1; 8 bases are shared with TRBD2. CDR1 is SGHTA, CDR2 FQGTGA, per germline. CDR3 length: 19 residues. The ends lost 2 bases at V and 0 bases at J; junction bases unmatched: 12. The CDR3 loop is CASSLRPGTRTGSYNEQFF. The CDR3 coding sequence is TGTGCCAGCAGCTTACGTCCCGGGACTAGGACTGGCTCCTACAATGAGCAGTTCTTC.

V and J are TRBV10-3 and TRBJ2-5, with 12 bases identical to TRBD2. J gave up 4 bases and V 0 bases, and 9 bases lay outside the gene matches. CDR3 size: 18 residues. In germline, CDR1 is ENHRY, CDR2 SYGVKD. The chain's CDR3 is CAISESSGLAGRRETQYF. The CDR3 coding sequence is TGTGCCATCAGTGAGTCGTCAGGACTAGCGGGAAGGCGAGAGACCCAGTACTTC.